The clone carrying this T cell receptor beta chain was seen a few times. Its target is not known. The data derive from a study of T-cell reconstitution after alpha-beta-depleted transplantation in children. Germline V gene sequence: CDR1 SGHRS, CDR2 YFSETQ. V lost 4 bases and J 1 base, leaving 17 bases between the germline ends. CDR3 length equals 16 residues. Findings and limits, study-wide: At day 60, the high TCRbeta diversity found in some patients originated from recipient T cells and thymic progenitors that had survived. By one year post-transplant, T-cell counts and diversity largely arose from T cells that were newly produced. Reported findings indicate that, about two months after transplant, alpha-beta T cells came from several hundred expanded clones, which were derived from non-depleted graft cells.

Unique molecular identifiers were used in preparing the TCRbeta library. TCRdb passed the PCR reads through MiXCR, listing each CDR3 protein once. The sample holds approximately 800,000 distinct CDR3 sequences; roughly 15% are singletons and the top ten take approximately 4.5%. The sequence derives from a male patient between 10 and 17 years old who had a stem cell transplant for acute lymphoblastic leukemia, so the T cells may come from the graft donor. The chain combines TRBV5-1 with TRBJ1-1; tentatively, D is TRBD1 (5 bases). The specimen comprised PBMCs, mostly from graft donor cells, sampled 360 days after TCRalphabeta/CD19-depleted stem cell transplant. CDR3 sequence reads: CASSPQRTGGNTEAFF. CDR3 DNA sequence: TGCGCCAGCAGCCCCCAACGGACGGGGGGGAACACTGAAGCTTTCTTT.